The T cell receptor (beta chain) under discussion was sequenced for a study of blood T cells in healthy people across ages. CDR1 and CDR2 from the germline V gene are MNHNY and SVGAGI (reference sequence). This CDR3 is built from 16 residues. Trimming took 4 bases from V and 2 from J; bases not matched to a gene: 6. In this sample, this clonotype turned up a few times. It was with a sample-barcoded 5' primer and a J-beta primer mix that a second PCR of roughly 7 to 12 cycles was run. MiXCR, run by TCRdb on the 5' RACE reads, gives a single entry per CDR3 protein. Of over a million distinct CDR3 sequences detected, 40% to 45% appear once; the ten largest clones hold about 4.1%.

This receptor was identified in a woman aged 18-35 years in good health. Material: blood. This chain links TRBV6-6 with TRBJ2-3; 10 positions match TRBD2. The CDR3 is CASSSHLAGATDTQYF. The DNA of the CDR3 is TGTGCCAGCAGTTCCCACCTAGCGGGAGCCACAGATACGCAGTATTTT.